Listed below are T cell receptor beta chains from one sample, sequenced in a study of cytomegalovirus exposure and HLA in healthy donors. Sequencing used immunoSEQ multiplex PCR; TCRdb keeps in-frame clones, though not all of them. This table holds roughly 190,000 clones, approximately 82% found once. Sequenced input: PBMCs. All receptors derive from a woman under 30 in good health and CMV-seronegative. Each CDR3 is given with its conserved first and last residue. A D gene is named only where the DNA matches it firmly. Only part of the rows carry a size: once, few, many, or a class if the clone is expanded.

J | size | D | V | DNA | CDR3
TRBJ2-7 | NA | TRBD1 | TRBV10-3 | TGTGCCATCAGTGAACAGGGGGACGACGAGCAGTACTTC | CAISEQGDDEQYF
TRBJ2-1 | NA | NA | TRBV30 | TGTGCCTGGAACAGGGTGTCCTACAATGAGCAGTTCTTC | CAWNRVSYNEQFF
TRBJ2-1 | NA | TRBD2 | TRBV4-3 | TGCGCCAGCAGCCAAGATACAGCTAGCGGGATTTACAATGAGCAGTTCTTC | CASSQDTASGIYNEQFF
TRBJ1-4 | NA | TRBD1 | TRBV19 | TGTGCCAGTAGTATGAGCGGCAGGGGGCAGGCTAATGAAAAACTGTTTTTT | CASSMSGRGQANEKLFF
TRBJ1-2 | NA | TRBD1 | TRBV29-1 | TGCAGCGCGCTCCGGACAGGGGAGCCCTATGGCTACACCTTC | CSALRTGEPYGYTF
TRBJ1-6 | NA | NA | TRBV6-5 | TGTGCCAGCAGTTACCTCGAGGGTAATTCACCCCTCCACTTT | CASSYLEGNSPLHF
TRBJ2-6 | NA | NA | TRBV21-1 | TGTGCCAGCAGCAAATCCGGACAGGGTGCTTACTCTGGGGCCAACGTCCTGACTTTC | CASSKSGQGAYSGANVLTF
TRBJ2-5 | NA | NA | TRBV5-1 | TGCGCCAGCAGCTTGTCAGCCAGGGAGACCCAGTACTTC | CASSLSARETQYF
TRBJ2-2 | NA | NA | TRBV30 | TGTGCCTGGACCAACGGAGCCATTAACACCGGGGAGCTGTTTTTT | CAWTNGAINTGELFF
TRBJ1-5 | few | NA | TRBV4-1 | TGCGCCAGCAGTATTGTTACAGCTAGCAATCAGCCCCAGCATTTT | CASSIVTASNQPQHF
TRBJ1-2 | NA | NA | TRBV27 | TGTGCCAGCAGTCGGCAGGCCCTGTATGGCTACACCTTC | CASSRQALYGYTF
TRBJ2-7 | NA | NA | TRBV4-3 | TGCGCCAGCAGCCCGGAAAGACAGGTCTACGAGCAGTACTTC | CASSPERQVYEQYF
TRBJ2-7 | NA | TRBD2 | TRBV27 | TGTGCCAGCAGTTCTTTACTAGCGTCCCCCTACGAGCAGTACTTC | CASSSLLASPYEQYF
TRBJ2-3 | NA | NA | TRBV29-1 | TGCAGCGGGCGGGGAAGCACAGATACGCAGTATTTT | CSGRGSTDTQYF
TRBJ2-2 | NA | TRBD2 | TRBV5-1 | TGCGCCAGCAGCTCCGGGGGGACCGGGGAGCTGTTTTTT | CASSSGGTGELFF
TRBJ2-3 | NA | TRBD2 | TRBV14 | TGTGCCAGCAGCCAAGGTCGGGTAGCGGGAGGGTCGGATACGCAGTATTTT | CASSQGRVAGGSDTQYF
TRBJ2-1 | NA | TRBD2 | TRBV4-3 | TGCGCCAGCAGCCAAATCCTAGCGGACGGCAATGAGCAGTTCTTC | CASSQILADGNEQFF
TRBJ2-2 | NA | NA | TRBV7-8 | TGTGCCAGCAGCTTAAGGCGGCCCGGGGAGCTGTTTTTT | CASSLRRPGELFF
TRBJ1-1 | NA | NA | TRBV27 | TGTGCCAGCAGTGAACTTCTCTCCCCTGAAGCTTTCTTT | CASSELLSPEAFF
TRBJ2-7 | NA | TRBD1 | TRBV6-6 | TGTGCCAGCAGTTACTCGTTTCGTGGCAGGGGGCAGCAGTACTTC | CASSYSFRGRGQQYF
TRBJ2-3 | NA | TRBD2 | TRBV14 | TGTGCCAGCAGCCAAAATCTAGCGGGAAACCTGCTCGCAGATACGCAGTATTTT | CASSQNLAGNLLADTQYF
TRBJ1-1 | NA | TRBD1 | TRBV5-1 | TGCGCCAGCAGCTTGGGCGCCGACAGGGGGCGAGGGTCCACTGAAGCTTTCTTT | CASSLGADRGRGSTEAFF
TRBJ2-1 | once | TRBD2 | TRBV5-4 | TGTGCCAGCAGCTTCGCGGGAGGGCCAAGTGAGCAGTTCTTC | CASSFAGGPSEQFF
TRBJ1-1 | NA | NA | TRBV4-2 | TGTGCCAGCAGCCATGAAGCAGGGTCGGCCCCTTCTGAAGCTTTCTTT | CASSHEAGSAPSEAFF
TRBJ2-2 | NA | NA | TRBV28 | TGTGCCAGCAGTTTCCGAAGTCCAGGGACTAACACCGGGGAGCTGTTTTTT | CASSFRSPGTNTGELFF
TRBJ2-1 | once | NA | TRBV19 | TGTGCCAGTAGTCGTGGCGGTAGCTCCTACAATGAGCAGTTCTTC | CASSRGGSSYNEQFF
TRBJ2-7 | NA | NA | TRBV7-6 | TGTGCCAGCAGCCCTAATAGAGCGGTACGCTCCTACGAGCAGTACTTC | CASSPNRAVRSYEQYF
TRBJ2-1 | NA | NA | TRBV15 | TGTGCCACCAGCAGAGGAGCTAGCAGCCATGAGCAGTTCTTC | CATSRGASSHEQFF